Listed here are 21 T cell receptor beta chains from one sample, sequenced in a study of Ad26.COV2.S vaccination and SARS-CoV-2 variants. Treatment meaning: around 19 received Ad26.COV2.S at low or high dose, single or two shots; 5 received placebo; per-sample allocation not given. Sampling occurred on day 63 after the first vaccine or placebo injection. Sequenced by immunoSEQ multiplex PCR; TCRdb stores in-frame clones only, minus some. The sample records 300,000 to 400,000 clones, about 85% being singletons. The input for sequencing was peripheral blood, taken in a trial of Ad26.COV2.S vaccine versus placebo. The source of these receptors is a person between 18 and 59 years old who received the Ad26.COV2.S COVID-19 vaccine or a placebo.

The chain recombines TRBV11-2 with TRBJ1-2; D is undetermined. Germline V lookup: CDR1 SGHAT, CDR2 FQNNGV. Trimming pared 1 base from V and 3 bases from J, leaving 12 bases between. The CDR3 is 15 residues long. The CDR3 DNA reads TGTGCCAGCAGCTTAGGACGACACGGGGACTATGGCTACACCTTC. Residues: CASSLGRHGDYGYTF.

The rearrangement uses TRBV5-1 and TRBJ2-5, with D maybe TRBD2 (5 bases). V lost 0 bases and J 7 bases, leaving 10 bases between the germline ends. The CDR3 covers 13 residues. Germline V CDR1 and CDR2: SGHRS, YFSETQ. CDR3 region: CASSLVESGTQYF. In DNA, the CDR3 is TGCGCCAGCAGCTTGGTGGAAAGCGGGACCCAGTACTTC.

This chain connects TRBV25-1 to TRBJ1-3, with D perhaps matching TRBD1 (5 bases). CDR1 is MGHDK and CDR2 is SYGVNS in the germline V gene. The CDR3 covers 14 residues. V was trimmed by 9 bases and J by 2 bases, leaving 14 bases between them. The CDR3 is CASAGGGAGNTIYF. Written as DNA, the CDR3 is TGTGCCAGTGCTGGGGGGGGAGCTGGAAACACCATATATTTT.

The chain links TRBV15 to TRBJ1-4; D perhaps matches TRBD1 (6 bases). The V and J ends lost 4 bases and 7 bases respectively, with 16 bases between them. The length of the CDR3 is 15 residues. Germline lookup yields CDR1 LNHNV and CDR2 YYDKDF (reference sequence). In DNA, the CDR3 is TGTGCCACCAGCAAACTGGGGGGAGGGGGTGAAAAACTGTTTTTT. Protein: CATSKLGGGGEKLFF.

This sequence joins TRBV18 and TRBJ2-1; weak D call: TRBD2 (6 bases). Trimming stripped 3 bases from V and 5 bases from J, with 14 bases between. Germline CDR1 is KGHSH and CDR2 is LQKENI. This CDR3 is built from 15 residues. CDR3 sequence reads: CASSPTASANNEQFF. The CDR3 DNA follows: TGTGCCAGCTCACCGACTGCTAGCGCCAACAATGAGCAGTTCTTC.

The CDR3 nucleotides read TGTGCCAGCAGCCAAGAAAGATCAGCGGGAGTGAGAGCGGGGACCCAGTACTTC. It yields the protein CASSQERSAGVRAGTQYF. The V and J genes are TRBV3-1 (or the pseudogene TRBV3-2) and TRBJ2-5, with 8 bases fitting TRBD2. V was clipped by 0 bases and J by 7 bases; unmatched bases: 16. Germline CDR1 and CDR2: LGHDT and YNNKEL (reference sequence). The CDR3 is 18 residues long.

This clone showed up just a few times. The chain combines TRBV10-3 with TRBJ1-6, with no clear D. The V end was cut by 0 bases, the J end by 7 bases, with 7 bases between. Germline V gene lookup returns CDR1 ENHRY and CDR2 SYGVKD. The length of the CDR3 is 14 residues. The CDR3 DNA sequence: TGTGCCATCAGTGAGTCTGAGAGCAATTCACCCCTCCACTTT. This translates into CAISESESNSPLHF.

The V call is TRBV28, the J call TRBJ1-1; tentatively, D is TRBD1 (5 bases). Germline CDR1 and CDR2: MDHEN and SYDVKM. V was clipped by 5 bases and J by 3 bases, with 19 bases between them. The CDR3 extends over 16 amino acids. CDR3 bases: TGTGCCAGCAGTGTCTATTCGGACATAAGTTACACTGAAGCTTTCTTT. It codes for CASSVYSDISYTEAFF.

V is TRBV4-3 and J is TRBJ2-2, with 7 nucleotides matching TRBD2. Losses at the gene ends were 0 bases for V and 1 base for J; bases not matched to a gene: 5. This CDR3 spans 17 amino acids. The germline gives CDR1 LGHNA, CDR2 YSLEER. CDR3 coding DNA: TGCGCCAGCAGCCAAGATTCGGCTAGCGGGAACACCGGGGAGCTGTTTTTT. This translates into CASSQDSASGNTGELFF.

V and J are TRBV7-2 and TRBJ2-2; TRBD1 might be the D (6 bases). The CDR3 spans 15 residues. Germline values: CDR1 SGHTA, CDR2 FQGNSA. Trimming removed 6 bases from V and 6 bases from J, with 17 bases in between. The CDR3 sequence is CASSYRVGSAGELFF. As DNA, the CDR3 is TGTGCCAGCAGTTACAGGGTGGGAAGCGCCGGGGAGCTGTTTTTT.

This chain connects TRBV9 to TRBJ1-1; perhaps TRBD1 as D (5 bases). This CDR3 is built from 17 residues. Germline-derived CDR1 and CDR2 are SGDLS and YYNGEE. Between the trimmed V and J ends, which lost 0 bases and 1 base, there was a span of 16 bases. CDR3 loop: CASSVATGTGSNTEAFF. The DNA of the CDR3 is TGTGCCAGCAGCGTAGCTACGGGAACAGGTTCGAACACTGAAGCTTTCTTT.

This clone was detected only a few times. The chain couples TRBV28 to TRBJ2-2; the D is unclear. The CDR3 consists of 11 residues. The germline V gene has CDR1 MDHEN and CDR2 SYDVKM. The ends were cut back, 3 bases at V and 5 bases at J, with 1 base in the middle. CDR3 residues: CASSFTGELFF. CDR3 DNA: TGTGCCAGCAGTTTTACCGGGGAGCTGTTTTTT. Supplemented by reference TRBV28 and TRBJ2-2, the full variable domain reads DVKVTQSSRYLVKRTGEKVFLECVQDMDHENMFWYRQDPGLGLRLIYFSYDVKMKEKGDIPEGYSVSREKKERFSLILESASTNQTSMYLCASSFTGELFFGEGSRLTVL.

This clone was seen at least ten times. The chain joins TRBV11-2 to TRBJ2-7; no definite D call. Between the trimmed V and J ends, which lost 0 bases and 2 bases, there was a span of 11 bases. CDR3 length: 15 residues. CDR1 and CDR2 from the germline V gene are SGHAT and FQNNGV. The CDR3 DNA sequence: TGTGCCAGCAGCTTAGAGCCTCAAAGCGCCTACGAGCAGTACTTC. Protein product: CASSLEPQSAYEQYF.

The chain combines TRBV27 with TRBJ1-2; TRBD1 agrees at 8 bases. V lost 6 bases, J lost 4 bases, and 7 bases stayed unmatched. From germline, CDR1 is MNHEY and CDR2 SMNVEV (reference sequence). The CDR3 has 14 amino acids. The CDR3 nucleotides are TGTGCCAGCAGGTCCCTAGGGACAGGCTATGGCTACACCTTC. Protein: CASRSLGTGYGYTF.

The chain couples TRBV5-1 to TRBJ2-1; 8 bases align to TRBD1. With V trimmed by 0 bases and J by 4 bases, 6 bases remained unmatched. The germline V gene has CDR1 SGHRS and CDR2 YFSETQ. This CDR3 contains 16 residues. The CDR3 bases are TGCGCCAGCAGCTTGGCCTATGGACAGGGATACAATGAGCAGTTCTTC. Amino acid sequence: CASSLAYGQGYNEQFF.

V is TRBV27 and J is TRBJ2-7; 12 bases are shared with TRBD2. The CDR3 length is 15 residues. J was trimmed by 4 bases and V by 5 bases; bases with no gene match: 6. Germline V gives CDR1 MNHEY, CDR2 SMNVEV (reference sequence). CDR3 bases: TGTGCCAGCAGTCCCGCTAGCGGGAGGGTATACGAGCAGTACTTC. This sequence encodes CASSPASGRVYEQYF.

CDR3 nucleotides: TGTGCCAGTAGTCCGACAGGGGGCGCCGGGACCCAGTACTTC. Translating gives CASSPTGGAGTQYF. The V gene is TRBV19, the J gene TRBJ2-5; the match to TRBD1 covers 10 bases. Looked up from germline, CDR1 is LNHDA and CDR2 is SQIVND (reference sequence). V lost 5 bases, J lost 7 bases, and 7 bases stayed unmatched. The CDR3 runs to 14 residues.

The chain recombines TRBV12-3 or TRBV12-4 with TRBJ1-1; D unclear. The CDR3 totals 12 residues. The V and J ends lost 4 bases and 6 bases respectively, with 9 bases between them. The CDR3, as DNA: TGTGCCAGCAGTTCGGAAGGCGCTGAAGCTTTCTTT. Translated: CASSSEGAEAFF.

The V gene is TRBV5-1, the J gene TRBJ1-1; tentatively, D is TRBD1 (6 bases). The germline gives CDR1 SGHRS, CDR2 YFSETQ. Trimming cost V 0 bases and J 3 bases, with 12 bases left between them. This CDR3 has 15 amino acids. The CDR3 DNA is TGCGCCAGCAGCTTGGATCCGGGGGCGGACACTGAAGCTTTCTTT. The encoded protein is CASSLDPGADTEAFF.

The chain joins TRBV14 to TRBJ2-1; D unresolved. The germline V and J ends were trimmed by 3 bases and 6 bases, with 18 bases remaining between them. Germline CDR1 is SGHDN and CDR2 is FVKESK. There are 16 residues in the CDR3. The CDR3 reads CASSQAFGRRGNEQFF. DNA of the CDR3: TGTGCCAGCAGCCAGGCCTTCGGTCGACGAGGCAATGAGCAGTTCTTC. Combining the CDR3 with reference TRBV14 and TRBJ2-1 gives the whole variable domain EAGVTQFPSHSVIEKGQTVTLRCDPISGHDNLYWYRRVMGKEIKFLLHFVKESKQDESGMPNNRFLAERTGGTYSTLKVQPAELEDSGVYFCASSQAFGRRGNEQFFGPGTRLTVL.

The J gene is TRBJ2-3, the V gene TRBV6-5; D might be TRBD1 or TRBD2, each matching 5 bases. From germline, CDR1 is MNHEY and CDR2 SVGAGI. V gave up 7 bases and J gave up 0 bases, with 8 bases separating them. This CDR3 has 13 residues. The CDR3 spells CASTRDSTDTQYF. The CDR3 nucleotides are TGTGCCAGCACCCGGGACAGCACAGATACGCAGTATTTT.